This TCR beta chain was captured by sequencing in a study of blood T cell repertoires in COVID-19. Overall study context: Samples taken during acute and convalescent COVID-19 were collected in the United States, Italy and Spain.

The V end lost 1 base, the J end lost 8 bases, and 17 bases lay between the germline ends. The CDR3 totals 16 residues. Germline values: CDR1 MGHRA, CDR2 YSYEKL. The data were produced by immunoSEQ multiplex PCR, yet TCRdb's version contains in-frame clones alone and is incomplete. Of roughly 320,000 clones listed, more than 85% are singletons. Participants reported their clinical history, and cohort assignment relied on those reports. In the 2 weeks before study entry, exposed participants met a COVID-19 case, which was PCR-confirmed or clinician-diagnosed. The sample was PBMCs or T cells enriched from blood (not recorded which). The J gene is TRBJ1-4, the V gene TRBV4-1; D unresolved. This clonotype was sampled from a woman aged 25-40 years who had been exposed to COVID-19. The chain's CDR3 is CASSQALTDPEEKLFF. CDR3 coding DNA: TGCGCCAGCAGCCAAGCACTTACAGATCCCGAAGAAAAACTGTTTTTT.